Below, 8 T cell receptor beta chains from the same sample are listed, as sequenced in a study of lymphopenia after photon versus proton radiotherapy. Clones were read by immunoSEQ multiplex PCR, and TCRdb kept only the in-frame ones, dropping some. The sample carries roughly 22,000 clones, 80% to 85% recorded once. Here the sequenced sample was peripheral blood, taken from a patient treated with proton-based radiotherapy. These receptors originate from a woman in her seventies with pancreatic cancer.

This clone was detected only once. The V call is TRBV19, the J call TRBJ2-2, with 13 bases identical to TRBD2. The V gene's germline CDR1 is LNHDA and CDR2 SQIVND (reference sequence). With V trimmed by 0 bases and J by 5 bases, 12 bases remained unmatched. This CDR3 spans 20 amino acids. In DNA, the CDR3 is TGTGCCAGTAGTATAGATCTAGGACTAGCGGGAGATTCGGGTACCGGGGAGCTGTTTTTT. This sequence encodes CASSIDLGLAGDSGTGELFF.

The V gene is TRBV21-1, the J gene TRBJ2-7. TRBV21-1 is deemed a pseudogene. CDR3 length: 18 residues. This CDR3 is CASSTRVTVVLSSYEQYF. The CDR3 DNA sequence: TGTGCCAGCAGCACCCGGGTTACAGTTGTCTTAAGCTCCTACGAGCAGTACTTC.

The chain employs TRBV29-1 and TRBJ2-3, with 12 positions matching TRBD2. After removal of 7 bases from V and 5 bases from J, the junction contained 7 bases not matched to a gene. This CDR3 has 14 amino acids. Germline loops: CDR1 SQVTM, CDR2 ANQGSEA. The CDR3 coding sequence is TGCAGCGCCCTAGCGGGAGGGCCCGTAGATACGCAGTATTTT. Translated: CSALAGGPVDTQYF.

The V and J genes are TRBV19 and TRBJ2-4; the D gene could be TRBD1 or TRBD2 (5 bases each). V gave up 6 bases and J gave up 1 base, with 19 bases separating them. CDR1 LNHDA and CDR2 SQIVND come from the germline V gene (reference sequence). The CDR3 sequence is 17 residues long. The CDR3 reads CASSAGTTFRAKNIQYF. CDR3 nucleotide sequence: TGTGCCAGTAGCGCCGGGACCACCTTCCGGGCCAAAAACATTCAGTACTTC.

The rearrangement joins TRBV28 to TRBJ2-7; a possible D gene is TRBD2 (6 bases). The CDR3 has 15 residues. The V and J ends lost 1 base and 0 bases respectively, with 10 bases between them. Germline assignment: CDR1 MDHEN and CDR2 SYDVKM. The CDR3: CASSLLLGSSYEQYF. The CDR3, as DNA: TGTGCCAGCAGTTTATTACTCGGGAGCTCCTACGAGCAGTACTTC.

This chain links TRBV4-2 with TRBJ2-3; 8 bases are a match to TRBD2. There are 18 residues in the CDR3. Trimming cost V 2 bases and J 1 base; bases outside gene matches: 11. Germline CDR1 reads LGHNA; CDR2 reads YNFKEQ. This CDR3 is CASSQLSGSPSGTDTQYF. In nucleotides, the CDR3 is TGTGCCAGCAGCCAACTCAGCGGGAGCCCTTCCGGCACAGATACGCAGTATTTT.

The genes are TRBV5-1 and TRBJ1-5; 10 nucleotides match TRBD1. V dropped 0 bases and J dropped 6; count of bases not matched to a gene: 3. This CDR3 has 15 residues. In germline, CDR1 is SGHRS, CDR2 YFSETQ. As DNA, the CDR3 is TGCGCCAGCAGCTTGGACGGACAGGGGGGTCAGCCCCAGCATTTT. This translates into CASSLDGQGGQPQHF. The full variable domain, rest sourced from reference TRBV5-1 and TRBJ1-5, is KAGVTQTPRYLIKTRGQQVTLSCSPISGHRSVSWYQQTPGQGLQFLFEYFSETQRNKGNFPGRFSGRQFSNSRSEMNVSTLELGDSALYLCASSLDGQGGQPQHFGDGTRLSIL.

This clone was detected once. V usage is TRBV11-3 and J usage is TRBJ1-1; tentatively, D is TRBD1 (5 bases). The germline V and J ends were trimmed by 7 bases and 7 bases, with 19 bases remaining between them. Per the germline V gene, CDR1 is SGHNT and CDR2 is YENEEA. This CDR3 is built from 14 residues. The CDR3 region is CASIDRQGPNEAFF. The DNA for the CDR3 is TGTGCCAGCATCGACCGTCAGGGCCCTAATGAAGCTTTCTTT.